The clone carrying this T cell receptor (beta chain) has only a few counts. The antigen is not known. This record comes from a study of T cells in Graves' hyperthyroidism and ophthalmopathy. Study context: Peripheral blood was acquired at first diagnosis, ahead of any therapy whatsoever. Study-wide points: Most thyroid clonotypes with frequency above 0.001 were detected in blood.

RNA transcripts provided the source from which TCR beta CDR3 regions were amplified. Primed by the HTBI set, a first-round RT-PCR was run on the TCR CDR3. MiXCR, run by TCRdb on the multiplex PCR reads, gives a single entry per CDR3 protein. The sample lists roughly 400,000 distinct CDR3 sequences, around 15% occurring once. Every diagnosis used clinical symptoms, serum thyroxine and TRAb, thyroid ultrasound and orbital computed tomography. In germline, CDR1 is MNHNS, CDR2 SASEGT. This CDR3 is built from 13 residues. The sequencing input was blood. This clonotype was sampled from a man over 45 with Graves' ophthalmopathy. The chain uses TRBV6-1 and TRBJ2-5, with D perhaps TRBD2 (6 bases). The CDR3: CSASGTQGETQYF. The CDR3 nucleotides read TGTTCAGCTTCCGGGACTCAAGGGGAGACCCAGTACTTC.